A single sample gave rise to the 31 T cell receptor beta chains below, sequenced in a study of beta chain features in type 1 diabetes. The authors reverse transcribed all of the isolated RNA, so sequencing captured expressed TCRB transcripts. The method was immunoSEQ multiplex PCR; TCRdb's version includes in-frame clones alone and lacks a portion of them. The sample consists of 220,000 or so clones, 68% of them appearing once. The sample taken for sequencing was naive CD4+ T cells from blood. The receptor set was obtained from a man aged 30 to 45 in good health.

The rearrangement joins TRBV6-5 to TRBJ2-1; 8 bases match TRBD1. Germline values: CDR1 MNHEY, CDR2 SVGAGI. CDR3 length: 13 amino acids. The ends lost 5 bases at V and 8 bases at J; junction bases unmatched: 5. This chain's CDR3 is CASSPGGMDEQFF. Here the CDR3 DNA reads TGTGCCAGCAGTCCAGGGGGCATGGATGAGCAGTTCTTC.

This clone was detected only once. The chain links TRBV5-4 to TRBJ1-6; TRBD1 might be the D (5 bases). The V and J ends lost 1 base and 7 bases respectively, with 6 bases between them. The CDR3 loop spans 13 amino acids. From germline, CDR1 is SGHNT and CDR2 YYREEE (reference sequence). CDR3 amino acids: CASSLTGNSPLHF. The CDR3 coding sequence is TGTGCCAGCAGCTTGACAGGAAATTCACCCCTCCACTTT.

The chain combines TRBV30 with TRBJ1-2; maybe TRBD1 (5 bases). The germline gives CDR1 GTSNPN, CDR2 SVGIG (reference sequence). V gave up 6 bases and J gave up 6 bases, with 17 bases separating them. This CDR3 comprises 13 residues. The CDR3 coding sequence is TGTGCCTGCCAACCTGGGACGGATGATGGCTACACCTTC. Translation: CACQPGTDDGYTF.

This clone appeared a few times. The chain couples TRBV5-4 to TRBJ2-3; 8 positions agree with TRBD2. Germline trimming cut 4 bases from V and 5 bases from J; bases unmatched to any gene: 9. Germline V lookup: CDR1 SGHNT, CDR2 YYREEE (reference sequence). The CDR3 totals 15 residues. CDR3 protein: CASSNPGLGVDTQYF. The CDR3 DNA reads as TGTGCCAGCAGCAACCCGGGACTAGGGGTAGATACGCAGTATTTT. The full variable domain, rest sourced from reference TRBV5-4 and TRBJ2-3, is ETGVTQSPTHLIKTRGQQVTLRCSSQSGHNTVSWYQQALGQGPQFIFQYYREEENGRGNFPPRFSGLQFPNYSSELNVNALELDDSALYLCASSNPGLGVDTQYFGPGTRLTVL.

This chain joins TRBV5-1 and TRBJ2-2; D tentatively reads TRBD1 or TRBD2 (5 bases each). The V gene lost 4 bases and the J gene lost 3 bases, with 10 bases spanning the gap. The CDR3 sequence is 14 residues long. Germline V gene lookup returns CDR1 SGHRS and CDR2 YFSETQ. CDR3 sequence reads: CASSVGPDTGELFF. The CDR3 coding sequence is TGCGCCAGCAGCGTGGGACCGGACACCGGGGAGCTGTTTTTT. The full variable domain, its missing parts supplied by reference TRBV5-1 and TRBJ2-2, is KAGVTQTPRYLIKTRGQQVTLSCSPISGHRSVSWYQQTPGQGLQFLFEYFSETQRNKGNFPGRFSGRQFSNSRSEMNVSTLELGDSALYLCASSVGPDTGELFFGEGSRLTVL.

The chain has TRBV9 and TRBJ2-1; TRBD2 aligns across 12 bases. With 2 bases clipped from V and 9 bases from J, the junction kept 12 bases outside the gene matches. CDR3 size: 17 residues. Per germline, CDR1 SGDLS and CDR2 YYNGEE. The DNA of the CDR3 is TGTGCCAGCAGCGTCGCTAGCGGGAGGGCCGGTTGGGGTGAGCAGTTCTTC. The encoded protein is CASSVASGRAGWGEQFF.

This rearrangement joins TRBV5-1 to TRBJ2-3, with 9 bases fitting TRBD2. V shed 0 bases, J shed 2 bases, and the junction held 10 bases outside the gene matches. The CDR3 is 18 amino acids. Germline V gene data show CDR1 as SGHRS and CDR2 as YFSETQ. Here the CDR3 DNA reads TGCGCCAGCAGCTTGGAACTAGCGGGCGAATACAACACAGATACGCAGTATTTT. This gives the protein CASSLELAGEYNTDTQYF.

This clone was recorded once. The CDR3 DNA reads TGTGCCAGCAGTGGACAGATACAAGAGACCCAGTACTTC. It codes for CASSGQIQETQYF. The chain combines TRBV6-1 with TRBJ2-5, with D maybe TRBD1 (5 bases). CDR3 length: 13 residues. Germline CDR1 MNHNS, CDR2 SASEGT. V shed 4 bases and J shed 2 bases, with 8 bases lying between them.

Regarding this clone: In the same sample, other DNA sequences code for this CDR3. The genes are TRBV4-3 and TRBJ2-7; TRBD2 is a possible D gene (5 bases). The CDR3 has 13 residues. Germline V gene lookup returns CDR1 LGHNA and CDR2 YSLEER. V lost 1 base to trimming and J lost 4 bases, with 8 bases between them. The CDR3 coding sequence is TGCGCCAGCAGCCAAGTTCGCGGGTACGAGCAGTACTTC. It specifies CASSQVRGYEQYF.

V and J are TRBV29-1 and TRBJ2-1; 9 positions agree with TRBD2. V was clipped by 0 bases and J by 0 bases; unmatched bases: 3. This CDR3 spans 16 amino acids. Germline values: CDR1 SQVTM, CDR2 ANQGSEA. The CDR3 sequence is CSVEDHSGSSYNEQFF. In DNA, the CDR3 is TGCAGCGTTGAAGATCATAGCGGGAGCTCCTACAATGAGCAGTTCTTC.

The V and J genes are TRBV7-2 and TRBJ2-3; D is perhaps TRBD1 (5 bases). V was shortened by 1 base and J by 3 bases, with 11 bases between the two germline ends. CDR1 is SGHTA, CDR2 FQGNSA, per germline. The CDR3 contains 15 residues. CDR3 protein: CASSLGGAMTDTQYF. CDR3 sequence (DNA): TGTGCCAGCAGCTTAGGGGGCGCAATGACAGATACGCAGTATTTT.

CDR3 in amino acids: CASSNPGTSLYEQYF. CDR3 coding DNA: TGCGCCAGCAGCAACCCCGGGACTAGCCTGTACGAGCAGTACTTC. The chain recombines TRBV5-1 with TRBJ2-7, with 9 bases fitting TRBD2. The V gene end was trimmed by 4 bases and the J gene end by 4 bases; junction bases not matched to a gene: 9. This CDR3 contains 15 residues. Germline CDR1 SGHRS, CDR2 YFSETQ. Full variable domain (missing parts from reference TRBV5-1 and TRBJ2-7): KAGVTQTPRYLIKTRGQQVTLSCSPISGHRSVSWYQQTPGQGLQFLFEYFSETQRNKGNFPGRFSGRQFSNSRSEMNVSTLELGDSALYLCASSNPGTSLYEQYFGPGTRLTVT.

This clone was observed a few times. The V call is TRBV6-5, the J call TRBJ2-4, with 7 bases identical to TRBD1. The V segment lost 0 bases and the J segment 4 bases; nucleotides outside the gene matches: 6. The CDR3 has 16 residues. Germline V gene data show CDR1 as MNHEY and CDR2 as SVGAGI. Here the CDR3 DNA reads TGTGCCAGCAGTTACTCCACCGACAGGGTAAAAAACATTCAGTACTTC. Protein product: CASSYSTDRVKNIQYF.

DNA for the CDR3: TGCGCCAGCAGCCTAACCGGACCGAGCTACGAGCAGTACTTC. It yields the protein CASSLTGPSYEQYF. The V and J genes are TRBV5-1 and TRBJ2-7; D call uncertain. Per germline, CDR1 SGHRS and CDR2 YFSETQ. V was trimmed by 4 bases and J by 3 bases, leaving 14 bases between them. This CDR3 is 14 amino acids long.

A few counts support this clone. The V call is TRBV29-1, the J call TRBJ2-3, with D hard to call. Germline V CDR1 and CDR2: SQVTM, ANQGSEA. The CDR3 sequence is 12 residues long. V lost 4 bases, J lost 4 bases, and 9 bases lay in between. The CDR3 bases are TGCAGCGTTGTAAGGGTGCCAGATACGCAGTATTTT. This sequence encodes CSVVRVPDTQYF.

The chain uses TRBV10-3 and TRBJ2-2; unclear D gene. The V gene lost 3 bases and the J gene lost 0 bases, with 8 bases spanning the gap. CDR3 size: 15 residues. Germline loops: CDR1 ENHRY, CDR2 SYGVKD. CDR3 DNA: TGTGCCATCAGTGACCCGGGTGCGAACACCGGGGAGCTGTTTTTT. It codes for CAISDPGANTGELFF.

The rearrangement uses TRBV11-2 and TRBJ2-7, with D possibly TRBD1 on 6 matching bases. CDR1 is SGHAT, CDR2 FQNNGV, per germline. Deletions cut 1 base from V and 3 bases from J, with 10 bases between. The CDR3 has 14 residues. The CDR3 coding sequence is TGTGCCAGCAGCTTAGGACAGGCCCACTACGAGCAGTACTTC. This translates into CASSLGQAHYEQYF.

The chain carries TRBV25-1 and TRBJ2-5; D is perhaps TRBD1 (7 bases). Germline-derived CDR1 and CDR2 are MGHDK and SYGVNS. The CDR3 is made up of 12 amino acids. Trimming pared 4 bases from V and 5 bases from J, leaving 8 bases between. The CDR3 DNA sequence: TGTGCCAGCAGTGCAGGGGGGGAGACCCAGTACTTC. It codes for CASSAGGETQYF.

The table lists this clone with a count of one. Here the CDR3 reads CASIWSGANVLTF. As DNA, the CDR3 is TGTGCCAGCATTTGGTCTGGGGCCAACGTCCTGACTTTC. This chain connects TRBV2 to TRBJ2-6, with D unresolved. Trimming removed 7 bases at V and 1 base at J, with 5 bases between. Germline-derived CDR1 and CDR2 are SNHLY and FYNNEI. The CDR3 loop spans 13 amino acids.

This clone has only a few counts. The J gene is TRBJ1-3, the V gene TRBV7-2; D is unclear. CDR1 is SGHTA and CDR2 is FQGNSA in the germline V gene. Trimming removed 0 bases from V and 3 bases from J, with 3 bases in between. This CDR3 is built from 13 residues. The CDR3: CASSLARGNTIYF. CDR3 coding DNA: TGTGCCAGCAGCTTAGCACGTGGAAACACCATATATTTT.

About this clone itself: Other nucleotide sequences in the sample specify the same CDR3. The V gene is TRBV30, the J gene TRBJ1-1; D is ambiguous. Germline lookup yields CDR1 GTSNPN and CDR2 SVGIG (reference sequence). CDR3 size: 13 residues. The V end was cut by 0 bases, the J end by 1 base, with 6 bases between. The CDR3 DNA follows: TGTGCCTGGAGTGTACGAACGAACACTGAAGCTTTCTTT. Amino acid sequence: CAWSVRTNTEAFF.

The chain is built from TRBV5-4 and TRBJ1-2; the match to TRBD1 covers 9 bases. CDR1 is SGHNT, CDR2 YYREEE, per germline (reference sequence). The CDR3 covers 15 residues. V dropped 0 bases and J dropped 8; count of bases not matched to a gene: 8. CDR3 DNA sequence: TGTGCCAGCAGCTTGGGAGTGGACAGGGGTTTCGGCTACACCTTC. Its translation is CASSLGVDRGFGYTF.

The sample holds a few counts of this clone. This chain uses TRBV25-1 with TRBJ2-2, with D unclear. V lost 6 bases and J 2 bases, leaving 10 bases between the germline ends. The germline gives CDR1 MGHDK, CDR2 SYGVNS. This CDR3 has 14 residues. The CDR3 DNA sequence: TGTGCCAGCAGGGGAAACAGTAACACCGGGGAGCTGTTTTTT. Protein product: CASRGNSNTGELFF.

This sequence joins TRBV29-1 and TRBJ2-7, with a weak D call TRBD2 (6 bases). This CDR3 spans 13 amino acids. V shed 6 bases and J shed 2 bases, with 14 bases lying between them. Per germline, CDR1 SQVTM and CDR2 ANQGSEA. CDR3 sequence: CSVVWAGTYEQYF. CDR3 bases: TGCAGCGTGGTGTGGGCGGGAACCTACGAGCAGTACTTC.

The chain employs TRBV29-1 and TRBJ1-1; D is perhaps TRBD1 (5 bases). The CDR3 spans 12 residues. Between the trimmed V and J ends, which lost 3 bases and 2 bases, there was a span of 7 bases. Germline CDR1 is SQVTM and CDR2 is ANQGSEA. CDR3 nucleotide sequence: TGCAGCGTTGATGGGGCTAACACTGAAGCTTTCTTT. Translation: CSVDGANTEAFF.

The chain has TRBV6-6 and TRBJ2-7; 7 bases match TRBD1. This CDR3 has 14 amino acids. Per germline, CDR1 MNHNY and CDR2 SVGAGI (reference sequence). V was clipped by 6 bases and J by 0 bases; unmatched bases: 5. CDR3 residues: CASRRRDSSYEQYF. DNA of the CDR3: TGTGCCAGCAGACGACGGGACAGCTCCTACGAGCAGTACTTC.

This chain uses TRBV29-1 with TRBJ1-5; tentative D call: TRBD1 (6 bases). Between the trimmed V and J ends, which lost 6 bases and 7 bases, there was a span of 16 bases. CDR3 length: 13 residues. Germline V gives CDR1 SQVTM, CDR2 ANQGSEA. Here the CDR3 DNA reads TGCAGCGTCGGTACAGGGCCGGGCCAGCCCCAGCATTTT. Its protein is CSVGTGPGQPQHF.

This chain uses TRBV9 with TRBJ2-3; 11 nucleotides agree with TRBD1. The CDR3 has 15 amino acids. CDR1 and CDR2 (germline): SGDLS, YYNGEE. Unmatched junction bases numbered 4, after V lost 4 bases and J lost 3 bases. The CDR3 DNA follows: TGTGCCAGCAGCTCTCGGGACAGGGGGACAGATACGCAGTATTTT. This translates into CASSSRDRGTDTQYF.

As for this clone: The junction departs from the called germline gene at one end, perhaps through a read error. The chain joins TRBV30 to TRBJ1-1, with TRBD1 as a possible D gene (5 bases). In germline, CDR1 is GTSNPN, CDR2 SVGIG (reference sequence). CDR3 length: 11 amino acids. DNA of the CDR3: TGCGGGGCAGGGTCCAACACTGAAGCTTTCTTT. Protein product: CGAGSNTEAFF.

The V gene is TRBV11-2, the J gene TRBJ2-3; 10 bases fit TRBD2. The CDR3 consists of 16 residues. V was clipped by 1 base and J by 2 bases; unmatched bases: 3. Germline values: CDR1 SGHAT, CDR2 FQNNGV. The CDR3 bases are TGTGCCAGCAGCTTAGGCGGACTAGCGGTCACAGATACGCAGTATTTT. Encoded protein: CASSLGGLAVTDTQYF.

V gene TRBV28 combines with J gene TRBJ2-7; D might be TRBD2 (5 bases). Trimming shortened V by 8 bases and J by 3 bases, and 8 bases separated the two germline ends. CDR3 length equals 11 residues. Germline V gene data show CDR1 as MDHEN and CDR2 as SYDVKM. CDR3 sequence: CASGTSYEQYF. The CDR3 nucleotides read TGTGCCAGCGGAACTAGCTACGAGCAGTACTTC.